This TCR beta chain was profiled in a study of early T cells in non-severe SARS-CoV-2 infection (dated by TCRdb to 2020 to 2022). Looking at the study overall: Because TCR sequencing was done on bulk RNA from unsorted whole blood, the alpha and beta chains could not be paired.

V is shortened by 7 bases, J by 6 bases, and the region joining them spans 16 bases. The CDR3 numbers 14 residues from cysteine through phenylalanine. The entry retains the CDR3 DNA only, 42 bases that are in frame from base 1. The germline V gene yields MNHNS for CDR1 and SASEGT for CDR2. Set within a cohort of healthcare workers in London, UK, this nested case-control study involved weekly PCR testing of nasopharyngeal swabs along with blood sampling. Healthcare workers were recruited during the week of the UK lockdown, between 23 and 31 March 2020, and followed weekly for up to roughly 15 weeks. This clonotype occurred many times. Its cognate antigen has yet to be identified. No clone much larger than this one lies a single base away; base qualities are absent. Overall study results and their limits: VDJdb matching was skewed toward anti-spike CD8 responses and likely underestimated virus-specific expansions, missing private and CD4 specificities.

The method was 5' RACE. Sequencing relied on a NextSeq 500. Unique molecular identifiers were attached to individual cDNA molecules in the TCR library protocol so that sequencing error and PCR bias could be corrected. Both TCR alpha and beta chains were sequenced, and tight co-correlation was observed between alpha and beta sequence abundances in each sample. On the authors' methods: V gene, J gene and CDR3 annotation of TCR sequences was performed with Decombinator V4. TCRs were defined as expanded if a significant change between any two time points was detected under a Poisson model with p below 0.0001. TCR abundances were normalised to the total number of TCRs sequenced per sample and expressed as counts per million. TRAV1-2 paired with TRAJ12, TRAJ20 or TRAJ33 defined MAIT TCRs, while TRAV10 paired with TRAJ18 defined iNKT TCRs. VDJdb, accessed 1 November 2021, was searched for CMV, EBV and SARS-CoV-2 annotated TCRs, with TCRs annotated for multiple antigens excluded. In TCRdb, the public reads were trimmed at Q25 with fastp and aligned with MiXCR, with productive beta chains retained. Entries are consolidated by CDR3 protein sequence, retaining the most common genes and DNA. The V and J calls were determined by TCRdb, not by the authors. The sample records under 70,000 distinct CDR3 sequences, approximately 10% of which are singletons. The ten biggest clones cover roughly 3.8% of the sample.

The chain was built from TRBV6-1 and TRBJ1-5; possibly the D gene is TRBD1, per 6 matching bases. Sequencing was carried out using whole blood. This TCR derives from an adult who was a healthcare worker with PCR-confirmed SARS-CoV-2 infection or an uninfected control (not recorded which). The CDR3 sequence is CASILRGGGQPQHF. The DNA reads TGTGCCAGCATCCTCAGGGGCGGAGGTCAGCCCCAGCATTTT.